The 28 T cell receptor beta chains listed next were all sequenced from one sample in a study of control samples from healthy donors and cancer patients. Profiling relied on immunoSEQ multiplex PCR, and the TCRdb table lists in-frame clones only, not all of them. Among 65,000 to 80,000 clones listed, around 86% were seen once. Sequenced input: PBMCs. The receptors were sampled from a woman aged 45-65 years with colorectal cancer.

In the case of this clone: In the same sample, other DNA sequences code for this CDR3. This rearrangement joins TRBV24-1 to TRBJ1-2, with D unclear. The CDR3 contains 11 residues. CDR1 and CDR2 from the germline V gene are KGHDR and SFDVKD. V was shortened by 4 bases and J by 5 bases, with 4 bases between the two germline ends. The CDR3: CATSDRYGYTF. CDR3 DNA sequence: TGTGCCACCAGTGACCGATATGGCTACACCTTC.

The table lists this clone with a few counts. V is TRBV5-1 and J is TRBJ2-1, with a possible D match to TRBD1 (5 bases). Trimming took off 0 bases at V and 6 bases at J, with 16 bases between the two ends. The CDR3 totals 16 residues. The V gene's germline CDR1 is SGHRS and CDR2 YFSETQ. The chain's CDR3 is CASSLEVAGPFNEQFF. CDR3 nucleotide sequence: TGCGCCAGCAGCTTGGAGGTGGCAGGGCCCTTCAATGAGCAGTTCTTC.

The V gene is TRBV19, the J gene TRBJ2-2; D is possibly TRBD2 (6 bases). Trimming took 5 bases from V and 2 from J, leaving 12 bases between them. The germline V gene encodes CDR1 LNHDA and CDR2 SQIVND (reference sequence). There are 15 residues in the CDR3. DNA of the CDR3: TGTGCCAGTAGTCCCCCGGGACTTAACACCGGGGAGCTGTTTTTT. This sequence encodes CASSPPGLNTGELFF.

The V call is TRBV5-4, the J call TRBJ1-2; D gene unclear. The CDR3 is 14 amino acids. Germline V lookup: CDR1 SGHNT, CDR2 YYREEE (reference sequence). V gave up 3 bases and J gave up 8 bases, with 17 bases separating them. The CDR3 loop is CASSSPGSGRGYTF. CDR3 sequence (DNA): TGTGCCAGCAGCTCCCCAGGTAGCGGACGGGGCTACACCTTC. Drawing the rest from reference TRBV5-4 and TRBJ1-2, the complete variable domain is ETGVTQSPTHLIKTRGQQVTLRCSSQSGHNTVSWYQQALGQGPQFIFQYYREEENGRGNFPPRFSGLQFPNYSSELNVNALELDDSALYLCASSSPGSGRGYTFGSGTRLTVV.

The chain is built from TRBV25-1 and TRBJ2-2; weak D call: TRBD1 (6 bases). From germline, CDR1 is MGHDK and CDR2 SYGVNS. The CDR3 loop spans 15 amino acids. V dropped 6 bases and J dropped 1 base, with 12 bases sitting between them. The CDR3 sequence: CASRRGQQNTGELFF. CDR3 coding DNA: TGTGCCAGCAGGCGCGGACAGCAGAACACCGGGGAGCTGTTTTTT.

This clone was observed once. The genes are TRBV18 and TRBJ1-2; D is unclear. Per the germline V gene, CDR1 is KGHSH and CDR2 is LQKENI. The CDR3 is 13 amino acids. Between the trimmed V and J ends, which lost 3 bases and 7 bases, there was a span of 12 bases. The CDR3 loop reads CASSPTVRSGYTF. For the CDR3, the DNA is TGTGCCAGCTCACCCACCGTGAGGAGTGGCTACACCTTC.

The V and J genes are TRBV28 and TRBJ1-6; D not resolved. Germline V gene lookup returns CDR1 MDHEN and CDR2 SYDVKM. Between the trimmed V and J ends, which lost 5 bases and 5 bases, there was a span of 10 bases. The CDR3 covers 14 residues. The DNA for the CDR3 is TGTGCCAGCAGTAGCCTACCCAATAATTCACCCCTCCACTTT. Its protein is CASSSLPNNSPLHF.

The V call is TRBV28, the J call TRBJ2-2, with TRBD2 matching over 8 bases. CDR1 and CDR2 (germline): MDHEN, SYDVKM. This CDR3 comprises 15 residues. The J segment lost 7 bases and the V segment lost 6 bases, leaving 10 bases of the junction unmatched. The CDR3 here is CASRFTGGPIGELFF. The DNA for the CDR3 is TGTGCCAGCAGGTTTACGGGGGGGCCAATCGGGGAGCTGTTTTTT.

This clone has a single count. This chain uses TRBV6-4 with TRBJ1-5; D is unresolved. Trimming removed 2 bases at V and 7 bases at J, with 18 bases between. CDR3 size: 16 residues. The germline CDR1 and CDR2 sequences are MRHNA and SNTAGT. The CDR3 DNA sequence: TGTGCCAGCAGTGACAGGTTTGCGTTCGGAGGACAGCCCCAGCATTTT. Translated: CASSDRFAFGGQPQHF.

The J gene is TRBJ1-2, the V gene TRBV4-2; possibly TRBD1 for D (5 bases). Germline V CDR1 and CDR2: LGHNA, YNFKEQ. Trimming took 4 bases from V and 3 from J, leaving 18 bases between them. This CDR3 is 16 amino acids long. CDR3 nucleotide sequence: TGTGCCAGCAGCCTTGGCCTGGGGGGAGAAGACTATGGCTACACCTTC. Translation: CASSLGLGGEDYGYTF.

This rearrangement joins TRBV5-1 to TRBJ2-5; TRBD2 agrees at 15 bases. In germline, CDR1 is SGHRS, CDR2 YFSETQ. The ends lost 4 bases at V and 3 bases at J; junction bases unmatched: 22. The CDR3 contains 22 residues. In DNA form, the CDR3 reads TGCGCCAGCAGCCAGTCCCGCGCAGGGCTGTTGGGACTAGCGGGGGGCAAAGAGACCCAGTACTTC. This translates into CASSQSRAGLLGLAGGKETQYF. Full variable domain (remainder filled in from reference TRBV5-1 and TRBJ2-5): KAGVTQTPRYLIKTRGQQVTLSCSPISGHRSVSWYQQTPGQGLQFLFEYFSETQRNKGNFPGRFSGRQFSNSRSEMNVSTLELGDSALYLCASSQSRAGLLGLAGGKETQYFGPGTRLLVL.

V usage is TRBV29-1 and J usage is TRBJ2-5; no clear D gene. The CDR3 contains 10 residues. Per germline, CDR1 SQVTM and CDR2 ANQGSEA. The V end lost 7 bases, the J end lost 4 bases, and 7 bases lay between the germline ends. This CDR3 is CSAALETQYF. CDR3 sequence (DNA): TGCAGCGCTGCGCTAGAGACCCAGTACTTC. The full variable domain, completed using reference TRBV29-1 and TRBJ2-5, is SAVISQKPSRDICQRGTSLTIQCQVDSQVTMMFWYRQQPGQSLTLIATANQGSEATYESGFVIDKFPISRPNLTFSTLTVSNMSPEDSSIYLCSAALETQYFGPGTRLLVL.

This sequence joins TRBV6-6 and TRBJ2-2, with D perhaps TRBD1 (6 bases). The V gene's germline CDR1 is MNHNY and CDR2 SVGAGI (reference sequence). The CDR3 loop spans 16 amino acids. The V and J ends lost 5 bases and 0 bases respectively, with 13 bases between them. The CDR3 loop reads CASSPSRGTNTGELFF. Written as DNA, the CDR3 is TGTGCCAGCAGTCCCTCCAGGGGAACGAACACCGGGGAGCTGTTTTTT.

This clone was seen just once. This chain joins TRBV15 and TRBJ1-2, with D possibly matching TRBD1 (5 bases). This CDR3 comprises 13 residues. V was trimmed by 5 bases and J by 6 bases, leaving 13 bases between them. Germline V gives CDR1 LNHNV, CDR2 YYDKDF (reference sequence). Here the CDR3 DNA reads TGTGCCACCAGCCTGAGACAGACCGATGGCTACACCTTC. Protein: CATSLRQTDGYTF.

The genes are TRBV5-6 and TRBJ2-5; 8 bases align to TRBD1. Unmatched junction bases numbered 6, after V lost 4 bases and J lost 7 bases. This CDR3 comprises 13 residues. Germline loops: CDR1 SGHDT, CDR2 YYEEEE. The CDR3 coding sequence is TGTGCCAGCAGCAAAACAGGGGGTGGGACCCAGTACTTC. Translating gives CASSKTGGGTQYF. Filled out from reference TRBV5-6 and TRBJ2-5, the complete variable domain reads DAGVTQSPTHLIKTRGQQVTLRCSPKSGHDTVSWYQQALGQGPQFIFQYYEEEERQRGNFPDRFSGHQFPNYSSELNVNALLLGDSALYLCASSKTGGGTQYFGPGTRLLVL.

The chain links TRBV2 to TRBJ1-6; D may be TRBD1 (6 bases). From germline, CDR1 is SNHLY and CDR2 FYNNEI. This CDR3 is built from 13 residues. The ends were cut back, 6 bases at V and 9 bases at J, with 12 bases in the middle. Here the CDR3 reads CASSAVTGSPLHF. DNA of the CDR3: TGTGCCAGCAGCGCAGTGACAGGTTCACCCCTCCACTTT. Combining the CDR3 with reference TRBV2 and TRBJ1-6 gives the whole variable domain EPEVTQTPSHQVTQMGQEVILRCVPISNHLYFYWYRQILGQKVEFLVSFYNNEISEKSEIFDDQFSVERPDGSNFTLKIRSTKLEDSAMYFCASSAVTGSPLHFGNGTRLTVT.

The chain recombines TRBV15 with TRBJ1-1; TRBD1 matches at 8 bases. This CDR3 is built from 15 residues. V was pared by 1 base and J by 1 base, with 2 bases of the junction left unmatched. Germline CDR1 LNHNV, CDR2 YYDKDF (reference sequence). In nucleotides, the CDR3 is TGTGCCACCAGCAGAGGGACAGGGTGGAACACTGAAGCTTTCTTT. It is translated as CATSRGTGWNTEAFF.

The J gene is TRBJ2-2, the V gene TRBV5-1; D is undetermined. Germline-derived CDR1 and CDR2 are SGHRS and YFSETQ. Trimming removed 6 bases at V and 0 bases at J, with 12 bases between. This CDR3 region has 15 residues. Here the CDR3 DNA reads TGCGCCAGCACTAAACGAACCTCGAACACCGGGGAGCTGTTTTTT. This encodes CASTKRTSNTGELFF.

The chain links TRBV7-2 to TRBJ2-7; 8 bases fit TRBD2. Germline lookup yields CDR1 SGHTA and CDR2 FQGNSA. V dropped 2 bases and J dropped 3; count of bases not matched to a gene: 3. The CDR3 runs to 14 residues. In DNA form, the CDR3 reads TGTGCCAGCAGCTTAACAGCGGGGGACTACGAGCAGTACGTC. Translating it yields CASSLTAGDYEQYV.

The chain uses TRBV30 and TRBJ1-5, with D uncertain. CDR3 length: 14 amino acids. Germline V CDR1 and CDR2: GTSNPN, SVGIG (reference sequence). With 5 bases removed from V and 0 bases from J, the gap between germline ends came to 11 bases. CDR3 nucleotide sequence: TGTGCCTGGGCCCCAGTGTATAGCAATCAGCCCCAGCATTTT. Amino acid sequence: CAWAPVYSNQPQHF.

CDR3 DNA sequence: TGTGCCAGCAGCTTATATGGCGAGACTGAAGCTTTCTTT. It yields the protein CASSLYGETEAFF. V gene TRBV7-3 combines with J gene TRBJ1-1; no firm D call. V dropped 2 bases and J dropped 5 bases, with 9 bases sitting between them. Germline lookup yields CDR1 SGHTA and CDR2 FQGTGA. CDR3 length equals 13 residues.

The chain carries TRBV4-3 and TRBJ1-4; TRBD1 matches at 7 bases. Germline loops: CDR1 LGHNA, CDR2 YSLEER. The CDR3 sequence is 16 residues long. J gave up 4 bases and V 1 base, and 6 bases lay outside the gene matches. CDR3 nucleotide sequence: TGCGCCAGCAGCCAAGGGGACAGCCTAATTAATGAAAAACTGTTTTTT. It specifies CASSQGDSLINEKLFF.

The rearrangement uses TRBV30 and TRBJ1-1, with D tentatively TRBD1 (6 bases). The CDR3 is 13 residues long. Germline V gene lookup returns CDR1 GTSNPN and CDR2 SVGIG (reference sequence). Between the trimmed V and J ends, which lost 3 bases and 2 bases, there was a span of 10 bases. The CDR3 region is CAWSRDTNTEAFF. The CDR3 DNA is TGTGCCTGGAGCCGGGACACCAACACTGAAGCTTTCTTT. The complete variable domain, with remaining parts taken from reference TRBV30 and TRBJ1-1, reads SQTIHQWPATLVQPVGSPLSLECTVEGTSNPNLYWYRQAAGRGLQLLFYSVGIGQISSEVPQNLSASRPQDRQFILSSKKLLLSDSGFYLCAWSRDTNTEAFFGQGTRLTVV.

This clone was seen only once. The genes are TRBV5-4 and TRBJ2-1; 8 nucleotides line up with TRBD2. Germline CDR1 and CDR2: SGHNT and YYREEE (reference sequence). With 3 bases clipped from V and 10 bases from J, the junction kept 15 bases outside the gene matches. The CDR3 extends over 16 amino acids. The CDR3 coding sequence is TGTGCCAGCAGCTCTTCAGGCGGGGGGTCCTCTAGGGAGCAGTTCTTC. This encodes CASSSSGGGSSREQFF.

This chain joins TRBV3-1 (or the pseudogene TRBV3-2) and TRBJ2-7, with 9 bases fitting TRBD1. From germline, CDR1 is LGHDT and CDR2 YNNKEL (reference sequence). Trimming removed 4 bases from V and 6 bases from J; junction bases left unmatched: 4. This CDR3 is 13 amino acids long. CDR3 loop: CASSLTGGGEQYV. In DNA, the CDR3 is TGTGCCAGCAGCCTGACAGGGGGAGGCGAGCAGTACGTC.

This clone was detected once. The J gene is TRBJ2-2, the V gene TRBV2; 7 nucleotides align to TRBD1. This CDR3 spans 15 amino acids. V was pared by 6 bases and J by 6 bases, with 10 bases of the junction left unmatched. In germline, CDR1 is SNHLY, CDR2 FYNNEI. This CDR3 is CASRLQGPIPGELFF. For the CDR3, the DNA is TGTGCCAGCAGGCTACAGGGGCCGATCCCCGGGGAGCTGTTTTTT.

The chain links TRBV7-8 to TRBJ1-1; D not certain. The CDR3 length is 13 residues. V was shortened by 2 bases and J by 6 bases, with 10 bases between the two germline ends. Germline V gene lookup returns CDR1 SGHVS and CDR2 FQNEAQ. The CDR3 region is CASSLSMVAEAFF. CDR3 nucleotide sequence: TGTGCCAGCAGCTTATCGATGGTTGCTGAAGCTTTCTTT.

V gene TRBV28 combines with J gene TRBJ1-1, with 7 nucleotides matching TRBD1. Looked up from germline, CDR1 is MDHEN and CDR2 is SYDVKM. CDR3 length equals 14 residues. V shed 6 bases, J shed 10 bases, and the junction held 14 bases outside the gene matches. CDR3 residues: CASRVQGLAEGAFF. The CDR3 DNA follows: TGTGCCAGCAGAGTACAGGGGTTGGCCGAGGGAGCTTTCTTT.